The 8 T cell receptor beta chains below all came from one sample that was sequenced in a study of shared clonotypes between healthy human individuals. Generated by immunoSEQ multiplex PCR, the TCRdb table keeps only in-frame clones and is missing some. This sample has approximately 700,000 clones, with more than 70% found just once. The sample comprised memory CD4+ T cells sorted from blood. Stated subset: CD45RA-negative fraction. The origin of the receptors is a woman aged 25 to 39 in good health.

This clone came up a few times. J is TRBJ2-5 and V is TRBV4-2; unclear D gene. There are 13 residues in the CDR3. The germline V gene has CDR1 LGHNA and CDR2 YNFKEQ. Trimming took 0 bases from V and 4 from J, leaving 6 bases between them. The CDR3 bases are TGTGCCAGCAGCCAAGATCACGCAGAGACCCAGTACTTC. Protein sequence: CASSQDHAETQYF.

The genes are TRBV28 and TRBJ1-1; D gene unclear. Germline V gene lookup returns CDR1 MDHEN and CDR2 SYDVKM. The CDR3 length is 13 residues. V lost 2 bases to trimming and J lost 4 bases, with 8 bases between them. Here the CDR3 DNA reads TGTGCCAGCAGTTTAGGGTTTAGCACTGAAGCTTTCTTT. Protein product: CASSLGFSTEAFF.

V is TRBV6-5 and J is TRBJ1-5, with no clear D. The CDR3 covers 14 residues. The germline CDR1 and CDR2 sequences are MNHEY and SVGAGI. The V gene lost 5 bases and the J gene lost 5 bases, with 13 bases spanning the gap. The CDR3 sequence: CASSLRGGDQPQHF. CDR3 sequence (DNA): TGTGCCAGCAGTCTCCGTGGTGGGGATCAGCCCCAGCATTTT.

This sequence joins TRBV4-2 and TRBJ2-1; TRBD1 is a possible D gene (6 bases). CDR3 size: 17 residues. Trimming shortened V by 0 bases and J by 0 bases, and 12 bases separated the two germline ends. The germline V gene encodes CDR1 LGHNA and CDR2 YNFKEQ. As DNA, the CDR3 is TGTGCCAGCAGCCAAGATGACGACAGGAGCTCCTACAATGAGCAGTTCTTC. This codes for CASSQDDDRSSYNEQFF.

The chain links TRBV6-6 to TRBJ2-1, with 8 bases that match TRBD2. This CDR3 contains 14 residues. Per the germline V gene, CDR1 is MNHNY and CDR2 is SVGAGI (reference sequence). Trimming at V came to 6 bases and at J to 7 bases, leaving 8 bases not matched to a gene. In DNA form, the CDR3 reads TGTGCCAGCAGGAGAGCGGGAGATGAAAATGAGCAGTTCTTC. Its translation: CASRRAGDENEQFF.

This clone was seen more than once but under ten times. The genes are TRBV18 and TRBJ2-7; 9 bases line up with TRBD1. V trimming: 3 bases; J trimming: 3 bases; junction bases outside the gene matches: 6. The CDR3 has 15 amino acids. The germline CDR1 and CDR2 sequences are KGHSH and LQKENI. In DNA, the CDR3 is TGTGCCAGCTCACCCGAGACAGGGGGTGGCTACGAGCAGTACTTC. It translates to CASSPETGGGYEQYF.

The chain joins TRBV21-1 to TRBJ2-1; the D call TRBD2 from the table was never checked on the DNA. TRBV21-1 is deemed a pseudogene. The CDR3 consists of 12 residues. CDR3 loop: CASSQESEEQFF. The CDR3 DNA reads as TGTGCCAGCAGCCAAGAAAGCGAAGAGCAGTTCTTC.

V gene TRBV4-1 combines with J gene TRBJ1-1, with 7 nucleotides matching TRBD1. V gave up 3 bases and J gave up 2 bases; unmatched junction bases: 6. The V gene's germline CDR1 is MGHRA and CDR2 YSYEKL. The CDR3 spans 15 residues. CDR3 nucleotides: TGCGCCAGCAGCCAGGTCACAGGGGCAAACACTGAAGCTTTCTTT. This translates into CASSQVTGANTEAFF.